The rows below give T cell receptor beta chains drawn from one sample of a study of T cell responses to AZD1222 COVID-19 vaccine. Sequencing was performed with immunoSEQ multiplex PCR; in TCRdb, only in-frame clones are kept and a portion is missing. Here the sample spans fewer than 120,000 clones, 80% to 95% being singletons. This specimen was peripheral blood, taken 28 days after the second AZD1222 dose. All receptors come from an adult who received the AZD1222 COVID-19 vaccine. Each CDR3 is given with its conserved first and last residue. A D gene is named only where the DNA matches it firmly. Expanded clones are given a class, and other clones once, few, many or no size at all.

TRBV15	NA	TRBJ1-2	NA	CATSKDRYGYTF	TGTGCCACCAGCAAAGACAGGTATGGCTACACCTTC
TRBV29-1	NA	TRBJ2-7	TRBD1	CSARRQGTYEQYF	TGCAGCGCCCGCCGACAGGGCACCTACGAGCAGTACTTC
TRBV4-3	NA	TRBJ2-5	NA	CASSQEPPSGGQTQYF	TGCGCCAGCAGCCAAGAGCCCCCTTCCGGGGGGCAGACCCAGTACTTC
TRBV7-9	NA	TRBJ2-7	NA	CASSSGGTSPPYEQYF	TGTGCCAGCAGCTCCGGGGGTACTAGCCCTCCCTACGAGCAGTACTTC
TRBV13	NA	TRBJ1-4	NA	CASSLGGRNEKLFF	TGTGCCAGCAGCTTAGGAGGGAGGAATGAAAAACTGTTTTTT
TRBV10-3	once	TRBJ2-7	TRBD1	CAISVDRAETYEQYF	TGTGCCATCAGTGTAGACAGGGCAGAAACCTACGAGCAGTACTTC
TRBV10-3	once	TRBJ1-5	NA	CAISESSSSSRDQPQHF	TGTGCCATCAGTGAGTCGTCCTCTAGCAGTAGAGATCAGCCCCAGCATTTT
TRBV6-2/TRBV6-3	few	TRBJ2-7	NA	CASSYQGPSYEQYF	TGTGCCAGCAGTTATCAGGGGCCTTCCTACGAGCAGTACTTC
TRBV19	NA	TRBJ2-3	NA	CASSIGVGTDTQYF	TGTGCCAGTAGTATTGGGGTCGGCACAGATACGCAGTATTTT
TRBV18	NA	TRBJ1-1	NA	CASSPAGRTEAFF	TGTGCCAGCTCACCAGCCGGGCGCACTGAAGCTTTCTTT
TRBV10-3	NA	TRBJ2-1	NA	CAISEAYILSNEQFF	TGTGCCATCAGTGAGGCGTACATCCTTTCCAATGAGCAGTTCTTC
TRBV10-1	NA	TRBJ2-1	TRBD2	CAPRAGGPGEQFF	TGCGCCCCCCGAGCGGGGGGGCCCGGTGAGCAGTTCTTC
TRBV30	NA	TRBJ1-5	NA	CAWSVKDSNQPQHF	TGTGCCTGGAGTGTTAAGGATAGCAATCAGCCCCAGCATTTT
TRBV11-1	NA	TRBJ1-1	NA	CASRRDRNTEAFF	TGTGCCAGCAGACGAGACAGGAACACTGAAGCTTTCTTT
TRBV9	NA	TRBJ1-2	NA	CASSTRRGYTF	TGTGCCAGCAGCACACGACGGGGCTACACCTTC
TRBV11-2	NA	TRBJ1-2	NA	CASSLGANGYGYTF	TGTGCCAGCAGCTTAGGGGCGAACGGCTATGGCTACACCTTC
TRBV10-2	NA	TRBJ1-3	TRBD1	CASSRGSGNTIYF	TGCGCCAGCAGCAGGGGGAGTGGAAACACCATATATTTT
TRBV7-3	NA	TRBJ1-4	NA	CASSHNRFWGDSQRGEKLFF	TGTGCCAGCAGCCACAATAGGTTCTGGGGCGACAGTCAGAGGGGAGAAAAACTGTTTTTT
TRBV5-4	NA	TRBJ1-2	TRBD1	CASSFGTDGYTF	TGTGCCAGCAGCTTCGGGACAGATGGCTACACCTTC
TRBV27	NA	TRBJ1-2	NA	CASSLVGFGGYTF	TGTGCCAGCAGTTTGGTGGGTTTTGGTGGCTACACCTTC
TRBV5-6	NA	TRBJ1-4	NA	CASSLGTGAKGTGKLFF	TGTGCCAGCAGCTTGGGGACCGGGGCGAAAGGAACCGGAAAACTGTTTTTT
TRBV5-5	NA	TRBJ2-1	NA	CASSLTAGGNEQFF	TGTGCCAGCAGCTTGACAGCGGGTGGGAATGAGCAGTTCTTC
TRBV30	NA	TRBJ2-7	TRBD2	CAWSTTSGEIGEQYF	TGTGCCTGGAGTACGACTAGCGGGGAAATAGGCGAGCAGTACTTC
TRBV4-2	NA	TRBJ2-5	TRBD1	CVSSQEPQRTGGETQYF	TGTGTCAGCAGTCAAGAGCCTCAACGGACAGGGGGTGAGACCCAGTACTTC
TRBV7-6	NA	TRBJ1-6	NA	CASSPGPGNNSPLHF	TGTGCCAGCAGCCCAGGACCGGGTAATAATTCACCCCTCCACTTT
TRBV5-1	NA	TRBJ1-6	NA	CASSPRPHSPLHF	TGCGCCAGCAGCCCCCGGCCTCATTCACCCCTCCACTTT
TRBV3-1/TRBV3-2	NA	TRBJ1-1	TRBD1	CASSHADRGTEAFF	TGTGCCAGCAGCCATGCAGACAGGGGAACTGAAGCTTTCTTT
TRBV18	NA	TRBJ2-6	TRBD1	CASSPRTGNSGANVLTF	TGTGCCAGCTCACCACGGACAGGGAACTCTGGGGCCAACGTCCTGACTTTC
TRBV7-3	NA	TRBJ2-7	TRBD1	CASSRRQGRRSYEQYF	TGTGCCAGCAGCCGGAGACAGGGTCGGAGGTCCTACGAGCAGTACTTC
TRBV12-1	NA	TRBJ2-7	NA	CASSSGTVYNSSYEQYF	TGTGCCAGCAGCTCCGGGACAGTCTATAATTCTTCCTACGAGCAGTACTTC
TRBV6-6	NA	TRBJ2-2	NA	CASSGQNTGELFF	TGTGCCAGCAGTGGACAAAACACCGGGGAGCTGTTTTTT
TRBV4-2	NA	TRBJ1-2	TRBD1	CASSQGGTDGFDGYTF	TGTGCCAGCAGCCAAGGGGGGACAGACGGATTCGATGGCTACACCTTC
TRBV9	NA	TRBJ2-7	TRBD1	CASSVGQGSGEQYF	TGTGCCAGCAGCGTAGGACAGGGGAGCGGCGAGCAGTACTTC
TRBV5-1	NA	TRBJ1-2	NA	CASSLEGGYTF	TGCGCCAGCAGCTTGGAGGGTGGCTACACCTTC
TRBV18	NA	TRBJ2-5	NA	CASSPNRGSQETQYF	TGTGCCAGCTCACCGAACCGGGGGAGTCAAGAGACCCAGTACTTC
TRBV2	NA	TRBJ2-3	NA	CASSEAVGRWGTDTQYF	TGTGCCAGCAGTGAAGCTGTCGGCAGGTGGGGAACAGATACGCAGTATTTT
TRBV5-5	NA	TRBJ2-7	NA	CASSLRGTGIYEQYF	TGTGCCAGCAGCTTGAGAGGGACGGGAATCTACGAGCAGTACTTC
TRBV12-5	NA	TRBJ1-5	TRBD1	CASGLPSEDRGNNQPQHF	TGTGCTAGTGGTTTGCCTTCCGAGGACAGGGGTAACAATCAGCCCCAGCATTTT